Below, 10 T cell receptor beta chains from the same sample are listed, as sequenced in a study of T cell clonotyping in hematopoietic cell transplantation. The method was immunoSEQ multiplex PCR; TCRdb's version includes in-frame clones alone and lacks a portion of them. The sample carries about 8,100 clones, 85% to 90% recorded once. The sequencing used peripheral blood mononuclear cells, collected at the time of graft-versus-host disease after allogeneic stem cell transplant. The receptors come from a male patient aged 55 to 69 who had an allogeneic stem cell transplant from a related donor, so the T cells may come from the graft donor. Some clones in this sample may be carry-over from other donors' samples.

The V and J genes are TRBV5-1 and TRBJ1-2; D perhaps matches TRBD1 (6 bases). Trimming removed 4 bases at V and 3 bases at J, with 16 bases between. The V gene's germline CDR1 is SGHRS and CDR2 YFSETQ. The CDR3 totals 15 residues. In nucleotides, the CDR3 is TGCGCCAGCAGCAGCGGGACACCCGGGTACTATGGCTACACCTTC. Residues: CASSSGTPGYYGYTF.

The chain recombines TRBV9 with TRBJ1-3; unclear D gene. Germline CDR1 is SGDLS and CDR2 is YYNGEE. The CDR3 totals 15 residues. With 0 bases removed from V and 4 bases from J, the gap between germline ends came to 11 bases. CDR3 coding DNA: TGTGCCAGCAGCGTAGGAGGCCTTGGGGGAAACACCATATATTTT. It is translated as CASSVGGLGGNTIYF.

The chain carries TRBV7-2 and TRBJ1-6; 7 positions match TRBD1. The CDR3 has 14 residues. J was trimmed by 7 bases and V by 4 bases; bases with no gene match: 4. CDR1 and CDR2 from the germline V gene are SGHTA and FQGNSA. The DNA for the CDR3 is TGTGCCAGCAGCTACAGGGGTCGAAATTCACCCCTCCACTTT. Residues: CASSYRGRNSPLHF.

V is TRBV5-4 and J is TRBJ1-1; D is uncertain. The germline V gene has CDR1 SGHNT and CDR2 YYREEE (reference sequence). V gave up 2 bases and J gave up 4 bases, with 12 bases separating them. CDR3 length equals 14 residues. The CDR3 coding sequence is TGTGCCAGCAGCTTTTGGGGAGTGGTCACTGAAGCTTTCTTT. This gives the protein CASSFWGVVTEAFF.

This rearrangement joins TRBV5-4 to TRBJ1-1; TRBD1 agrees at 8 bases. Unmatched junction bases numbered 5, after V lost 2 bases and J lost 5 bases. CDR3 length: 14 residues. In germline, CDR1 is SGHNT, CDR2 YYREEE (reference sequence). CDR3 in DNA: TGTGCCAGCAGCTTACAGGGGGGGGGAACTGAAGCTTTCTTT. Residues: CASSLQGGGTEAFF.

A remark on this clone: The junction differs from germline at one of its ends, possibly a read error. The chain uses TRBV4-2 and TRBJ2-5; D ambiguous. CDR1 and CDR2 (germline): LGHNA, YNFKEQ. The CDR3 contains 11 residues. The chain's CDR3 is CASSRCPWSDF. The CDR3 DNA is TGTGCCAGCAGCCGATGCCCCTGGTCGGACTTC.

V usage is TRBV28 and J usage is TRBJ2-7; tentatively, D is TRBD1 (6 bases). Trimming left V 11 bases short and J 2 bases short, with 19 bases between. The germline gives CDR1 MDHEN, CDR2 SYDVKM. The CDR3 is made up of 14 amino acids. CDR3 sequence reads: CAATTGKGTYEQYF. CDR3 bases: TGTGCCGCGACTACAGGGAAGGGGACCTACGAGCAGTACTTC.

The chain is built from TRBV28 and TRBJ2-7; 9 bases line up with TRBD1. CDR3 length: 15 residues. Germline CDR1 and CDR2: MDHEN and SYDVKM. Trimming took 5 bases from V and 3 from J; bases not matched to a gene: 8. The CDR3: CASSPPGQGLYEQYF. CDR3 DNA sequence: TGTGCCAGCAGTCCGCCGGGACAGGGTCTCTACGAGCAGTACTTC.

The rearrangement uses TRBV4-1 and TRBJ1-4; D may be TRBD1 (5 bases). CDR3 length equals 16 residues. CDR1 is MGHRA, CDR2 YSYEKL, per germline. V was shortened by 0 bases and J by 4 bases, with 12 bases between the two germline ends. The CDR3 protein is CASSQDAQASNEKLFF. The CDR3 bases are TGCGCCAGCAGCCAAGATGCACAGGCAAGTAATGAAAAACTGTTTTTT.

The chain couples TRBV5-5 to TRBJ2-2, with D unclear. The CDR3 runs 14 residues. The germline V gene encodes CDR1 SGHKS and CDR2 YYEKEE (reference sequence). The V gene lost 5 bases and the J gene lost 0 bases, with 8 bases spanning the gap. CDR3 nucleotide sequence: TGTGCCAGCAGACCTACCCCGAACACCGGGGAGCTGTTTTTT. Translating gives CASRPTPNTGELFF.